This T cell receptor (beta chain) was recorded in a study of T cells in localized non-small cell lung cancer. Study-level points and caveats: Those with higher blood T cell density had longer overall survival. Exceeding tumor, uninvolved adjacent lung had the highest T cell clonality.

Profiled with immunoSEQ multiplex PCR; TCRdb holds only in-frame clones, not every one. Of roughly 6,000 clones listed, 84% were seen once; the top ten hold roughly three fifths. Regarding this clone: Its antigen is undetermined.

The sample here was peripheral blood mononuclear cells, taken before any cancer treatment. The sequence came from a female donor older than 55 with stage II lung adenocarcinoma.

CDR3 loop: CASSLGGGLGDFRNQPQHF. CDR3 in DNA: TGTGCCAGCAGTTTAGGAGGGGGTCTGGGCGATTTTCGCAATCAGCCCCAGCATTTT. The J gene is TRBJ1-5, the V gene TRBV28; D possibly corresponds to TRBD1 (6 bases). The CDR3 has 19 residues. V lost 2 bases, J lost 2 bases, and 22 bases lay in between. Germline CDR1 is MDHEN and CDR2 is SYDVKM.